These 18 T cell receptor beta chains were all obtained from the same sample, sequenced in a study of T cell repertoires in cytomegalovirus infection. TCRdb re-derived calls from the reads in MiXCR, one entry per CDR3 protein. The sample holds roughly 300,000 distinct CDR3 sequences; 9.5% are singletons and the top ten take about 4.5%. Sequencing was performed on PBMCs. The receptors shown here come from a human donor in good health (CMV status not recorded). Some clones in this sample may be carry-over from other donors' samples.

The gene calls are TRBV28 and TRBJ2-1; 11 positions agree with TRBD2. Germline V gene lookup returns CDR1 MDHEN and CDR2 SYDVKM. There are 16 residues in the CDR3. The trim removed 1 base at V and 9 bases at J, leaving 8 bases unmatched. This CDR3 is CASSLSSLAGESEQFF. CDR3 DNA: TGTGCCAGCAGTTTATCGTCACTAGCGGGAGAGAGTGAGCAGTTCTTC.

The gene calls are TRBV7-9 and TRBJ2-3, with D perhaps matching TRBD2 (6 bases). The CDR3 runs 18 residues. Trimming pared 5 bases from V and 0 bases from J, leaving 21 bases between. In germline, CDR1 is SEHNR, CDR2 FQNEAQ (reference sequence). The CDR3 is CASSQPYGRQTSTDTQYF. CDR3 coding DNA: TGTGCCAGCAGCCAACCTTACGGGAGACAGACTAGCACAGATACGCAGTATTTT.

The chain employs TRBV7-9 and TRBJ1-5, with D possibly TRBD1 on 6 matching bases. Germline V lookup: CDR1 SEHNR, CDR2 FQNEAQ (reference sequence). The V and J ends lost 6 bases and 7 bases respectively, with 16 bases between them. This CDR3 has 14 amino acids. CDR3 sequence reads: CASSIGGRGQPQHF. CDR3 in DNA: TGTGCCAGCAGTATTGGGGGGCGCGGGCAGCCCCAGCATTTT.

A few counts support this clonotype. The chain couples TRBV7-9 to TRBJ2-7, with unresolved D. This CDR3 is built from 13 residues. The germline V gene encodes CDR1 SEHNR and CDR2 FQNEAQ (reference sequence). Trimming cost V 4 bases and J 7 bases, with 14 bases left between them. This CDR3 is CASSSDGSGEQYF. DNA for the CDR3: TGTGCCAGCAGCTCGGACGGCTCCGGGGAGCAGTACTTC.

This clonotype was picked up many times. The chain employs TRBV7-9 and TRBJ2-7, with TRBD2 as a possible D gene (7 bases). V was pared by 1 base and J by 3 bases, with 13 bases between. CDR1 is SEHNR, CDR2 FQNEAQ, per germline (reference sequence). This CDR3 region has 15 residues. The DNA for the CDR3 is TGTGCCAGCAGCTTAGGAGGGGGGGGGGACTACGAGCAGTACTTC. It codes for CASSLGGGGDYEQYF.

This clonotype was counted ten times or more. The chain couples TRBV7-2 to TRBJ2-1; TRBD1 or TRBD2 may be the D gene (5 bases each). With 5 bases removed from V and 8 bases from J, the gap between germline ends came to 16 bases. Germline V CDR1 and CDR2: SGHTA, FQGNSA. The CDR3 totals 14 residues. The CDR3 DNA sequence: TGTGCCAGCAGCCTGGGGACGCCGAGGTATGAGCAGTTCTTC. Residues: CASSLGTPRYEQFF.

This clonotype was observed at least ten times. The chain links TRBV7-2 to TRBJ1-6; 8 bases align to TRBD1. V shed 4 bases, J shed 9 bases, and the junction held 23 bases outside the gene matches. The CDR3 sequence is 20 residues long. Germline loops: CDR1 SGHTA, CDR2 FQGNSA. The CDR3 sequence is CASSSDLGQGFFGPGSPLHF. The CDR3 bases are TGTGCCAGCAGCTCAGACCTCGGACAGGGTTTTTTCGGTCCAGGTTCACCCCTCCACTTT.

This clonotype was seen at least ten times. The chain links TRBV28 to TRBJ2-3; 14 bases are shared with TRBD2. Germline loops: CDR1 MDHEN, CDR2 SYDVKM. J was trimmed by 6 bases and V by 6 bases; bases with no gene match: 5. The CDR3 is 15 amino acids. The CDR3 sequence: CASSPGLAGVDTQYF. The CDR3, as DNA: TGTGCCAGCAGCCCGGGACTAGCGGGAGTTGATACGCAGTATTTT. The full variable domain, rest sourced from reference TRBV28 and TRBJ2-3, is DVKVTQSSRYLVKRTGEKVFLECVQDMDHENMFWYRQDPGLGLRLIYFSYDVKMKEKGDIPEGYSVSREKKERFSLILESASTNQTSMYLCASSPGLAGVDTQYFGPGTRLTVL.

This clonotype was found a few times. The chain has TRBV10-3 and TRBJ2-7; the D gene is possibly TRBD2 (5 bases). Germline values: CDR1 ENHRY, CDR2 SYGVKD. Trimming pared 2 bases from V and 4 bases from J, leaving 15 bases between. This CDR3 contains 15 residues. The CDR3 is CAISENGGSSYEQYF. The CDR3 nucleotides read TGTGCCATCAGTGAGAATGGTGGGAGCTCTTACGAGCAGTACTTC.

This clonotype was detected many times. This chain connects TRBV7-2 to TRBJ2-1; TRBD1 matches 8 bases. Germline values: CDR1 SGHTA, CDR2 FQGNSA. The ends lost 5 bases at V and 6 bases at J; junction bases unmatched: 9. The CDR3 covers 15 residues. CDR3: CASSLSGGFINEQFF. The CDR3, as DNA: TGTGCCAGCAGCCTGTCAGGGGGCTTTATCAATGAGCAGTTCTTC. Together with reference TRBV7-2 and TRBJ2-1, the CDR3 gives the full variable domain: GAGVSQSPSNKVTEKGKDVELRCDPISGHTALYWYRQSLGQGLEFLIYFQGNSAPDKSGLPSDRFSAERTGGSVSTLTIQRTQQEDSAVYLCASSLSGGFINEQFFGPGTRLTVL.

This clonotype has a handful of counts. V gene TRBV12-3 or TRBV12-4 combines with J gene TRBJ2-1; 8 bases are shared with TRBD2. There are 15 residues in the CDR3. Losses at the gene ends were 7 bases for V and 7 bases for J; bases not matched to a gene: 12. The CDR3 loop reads CASMSGGRGNNEQFF. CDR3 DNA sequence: TGTGCCAGCATGAGCGGGGGAAGGGGAAATAATGAGCAGTTCTTC.

This chain's CDR3 is CASSYSRLKNTEAFF. CDR3 sequence (DNA): TGTGCCAGCAGTTACTCTAGACTGAAGAACACTGAAGCTTTCTTT. The chain links TRBV6-6 to TRBJ1-1; D is undetermined. Germline V CDR1 and CDR2: MNHNY, SVGAGI (reference sequence). This CDR3 has 15 residues. Trimming pared 0 bases from V and 1 base from J, leaving 9 bases between.

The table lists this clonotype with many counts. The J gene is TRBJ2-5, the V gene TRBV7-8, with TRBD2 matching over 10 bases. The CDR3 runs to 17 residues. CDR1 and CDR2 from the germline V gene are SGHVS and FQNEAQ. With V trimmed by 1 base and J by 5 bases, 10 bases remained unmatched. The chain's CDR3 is CASSLGISGRAGETQYF. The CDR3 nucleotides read TGTGCCAGCAGCTTAGGGATAAGCGGGAGGGCCGGGGAGACCCAGTACTTC.

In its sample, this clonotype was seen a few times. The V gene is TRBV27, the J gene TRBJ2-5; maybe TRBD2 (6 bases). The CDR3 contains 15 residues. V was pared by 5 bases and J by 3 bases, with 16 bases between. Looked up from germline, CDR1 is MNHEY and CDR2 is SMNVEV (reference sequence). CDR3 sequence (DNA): TGTGCCAGCAGTCCCAGGAGGGTTGGAAAAGAGACCCAGTACTTC. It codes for CASSPRRVGKETQYF.

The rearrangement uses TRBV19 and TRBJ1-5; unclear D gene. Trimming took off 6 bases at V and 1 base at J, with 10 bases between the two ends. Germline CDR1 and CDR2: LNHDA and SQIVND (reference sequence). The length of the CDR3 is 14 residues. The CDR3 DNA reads TGTGCCAGTAGCACCACTAGGAGCAATCAGCCCCAGCATTTT. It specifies CASSTTRSNQPQHF.

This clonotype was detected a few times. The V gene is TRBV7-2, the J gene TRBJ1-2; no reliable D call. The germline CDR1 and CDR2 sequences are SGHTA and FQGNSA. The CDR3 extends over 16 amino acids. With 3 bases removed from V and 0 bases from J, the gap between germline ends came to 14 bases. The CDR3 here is CASSFESDGPNYGYTF. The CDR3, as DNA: TGTGCCAGCAGCTTCGAATCAGATGGGCCTAACTATGGCTACACCTTC.

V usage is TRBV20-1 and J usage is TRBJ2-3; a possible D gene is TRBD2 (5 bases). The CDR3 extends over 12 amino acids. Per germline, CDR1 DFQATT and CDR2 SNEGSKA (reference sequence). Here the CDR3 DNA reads TGCCGTATCCTCGACTACACAGATACGCAGTATTTT. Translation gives CRILDYTDTQYF.

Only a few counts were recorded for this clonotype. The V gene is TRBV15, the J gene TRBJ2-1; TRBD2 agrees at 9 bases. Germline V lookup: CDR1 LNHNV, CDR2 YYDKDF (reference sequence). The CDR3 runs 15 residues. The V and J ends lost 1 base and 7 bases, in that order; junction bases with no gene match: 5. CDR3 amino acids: CATSRVAGVANEQFF. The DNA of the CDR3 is TGTGCCACCAGCAGAGTAGCGGGAGTCGCGAATGAGCAGTTCTTC.